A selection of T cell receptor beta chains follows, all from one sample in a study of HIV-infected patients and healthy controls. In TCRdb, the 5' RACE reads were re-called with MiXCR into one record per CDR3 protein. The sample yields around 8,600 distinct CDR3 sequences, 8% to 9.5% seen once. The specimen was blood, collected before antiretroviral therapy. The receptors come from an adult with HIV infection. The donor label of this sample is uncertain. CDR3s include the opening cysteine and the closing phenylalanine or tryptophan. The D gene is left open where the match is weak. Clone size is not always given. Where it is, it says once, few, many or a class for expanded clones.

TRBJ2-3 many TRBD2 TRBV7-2 TGTGCCAGCAGCTTAGAAGCGGGGGGGCCTCGGTCGCAGTATTTT CASSLEAGGPRSQYF
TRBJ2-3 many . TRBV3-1 TGTGCCAGCAGCCAAGAACAACAGCCCACAGATACGCAGTATTTT CASSQEQQPTDTQYF
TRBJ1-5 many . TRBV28 TGTGCCAGCAGATGGACAGACAAGGACCAGCCCCAGCATTTT CASRWTDKDQPQHF
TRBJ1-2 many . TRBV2 TGTGCCAGCAGGCAGAATAACTATGGCTACACCTTC CASRQNNYGYTF
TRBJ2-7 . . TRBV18 TGTGCCAGCTCACCGGTCCGGGGACCAGTCTCCTACGAGCAGTACTTC CASSPVRGPVSYEQYF
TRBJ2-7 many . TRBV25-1 TGTGCCAGCAGTGAAAGCGGCAGGGACTACGAGCAGTACTTC CASSESGRDYEQYF
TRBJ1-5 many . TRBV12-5 TGTGCTAGTGGTTCGTGGGGGGGCGAGGGCAATCAGCCCCAGCATTTT CASGSWGGEGNQPQHF
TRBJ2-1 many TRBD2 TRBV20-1 TGCAGTGCTAGAGAGTCGGGTAGCGGGAGAAATGAGCAGTTCTTC CSARESGSGRNEQFF
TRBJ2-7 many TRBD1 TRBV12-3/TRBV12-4 TGTGCCAGCAGTTTAGAAAGAGGGACAGGGGCCTCCTACGAGCAGTACTTC CASSLERGTGASYEQYF
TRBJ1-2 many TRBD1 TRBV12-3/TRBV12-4 TGTGCCAGCAGGGGACAGGGAGGAGGCTATGGCTACACCTTC CASRGQGGGYGYTF
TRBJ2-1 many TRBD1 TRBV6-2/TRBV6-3 TGTGCCAGCAGTCCGGGACAGGAACACAATGAGCAGTTCTTC CASSPGQEHNEQFF
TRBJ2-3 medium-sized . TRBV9 TGTGCCAGCAGCGCCCCCCCCGCTGGGGATACGCAGTATTTT CASSAPPAGDTQYF
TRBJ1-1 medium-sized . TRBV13 TGTGCCAGCAGCTTAGGGACCGGGACCCGTGTTGAAGCTTTCTTT CASSLGTGTRVEAFF
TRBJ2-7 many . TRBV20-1 TGCAGTGCTAGAGTCCCCTTACCCGGGAGACATTTTTACGAGCAGTACTTC CSARVPLPGRHFYEQYF
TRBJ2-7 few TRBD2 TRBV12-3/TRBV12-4 TGTGCCAGCAGACCCTCCTCGGGGACTAGGAGGCCCGAGCAGTACTTC CASRPSSGTRRPEQYF
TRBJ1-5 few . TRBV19 TGTGCCAGTAGTATACTCTCTGGGGTGGGCAATCAGCCCCAGCATTTT CASSILSGVGNQPQHF
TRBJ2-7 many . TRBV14 TGTGCCAGCAGCCCCCTAGTCGGGTTTGTGCACGAGCAGTACTTC CASSPLVGFVHEQYF
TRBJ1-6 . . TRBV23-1 TGCGTCAGGCCCCCTGGACCCCTCCACTTT CVRPPGPLHF
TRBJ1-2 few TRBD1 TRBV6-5 TGTGCCAGCAGTTACTCGTACCCGGACAGGGTCGATGGCTACACCTTC CASSYSYPDRVDGYTF
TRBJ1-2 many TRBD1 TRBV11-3 TGTGCCAGCACCTACCCTCCCGACAGGGGGTTTAAGAGGAACTATGGCTACACCTTC CASTYPPDRGFKRNYGYTF
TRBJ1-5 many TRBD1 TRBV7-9 TGTGCCAGCAGCTTAGCTAGATCGGGACAGGGCAATCAGCCCCAGCATTTT CASSLARSGQGNQPQHF
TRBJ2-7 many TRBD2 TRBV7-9 TGTGCCAGCAGCTTGGGGGGACTAGCGGACTACGAGCAGTACTTC CASSLGGLADYEQYF
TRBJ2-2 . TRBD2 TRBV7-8 TGTGCCAGCAGCCTGACTAGCGGGCTGAACACCGGGGAGCTGTTTTTT CASSLTSGLNTGELFF
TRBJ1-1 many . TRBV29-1 TGCAGCGTTGTGTCCAGGACTGAAGCTTTCTTT CSVVSRTEAFF
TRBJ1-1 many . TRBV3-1 TGTGCCAGCAGCCAAGCTTACGAGGGACGGTCACCTTTGAACACTGAAGCTTTCTTT CASSQAYEGRSPLNTEAFF
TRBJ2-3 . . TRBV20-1 TGCAGTGCTAGAGGCGGGGCACCAGATACGCAGTATTTT CSARGGAPDTQYF
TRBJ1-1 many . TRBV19 TGTGCCAGTAGTATGGAAACAACAGGGATCACTGAAGCTTTCTTT CASSMETTGITEAFF
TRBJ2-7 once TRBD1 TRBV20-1 TGCAGTGCCGGACGGGACAGGGGCTACGAGCAGTACTTC CSAGRDRGYEQYF
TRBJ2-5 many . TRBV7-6 TGTGCCAGCAGCTCTCGGGGCCAAGAGACCCAGTACTTC CASSSRGQETQYF
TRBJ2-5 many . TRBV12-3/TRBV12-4 TGTGCCAGCAGTTCCCCTCCAGGGCAGACCCAGTACTTC CASSSPPGQTQYF
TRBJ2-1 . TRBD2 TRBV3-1 TGTGCCAGCAGCCAATTCATAGCGGGAAGCTCCTACAATGAGCAGTTCTTC CASSQFIAGSSYNEQFF
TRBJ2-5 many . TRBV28 TGTGCCAGCAGAAGGGGACCGTACCAAGAGACCCAGTACTTC CASRRGPYQETQYF
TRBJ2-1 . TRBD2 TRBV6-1 TGTGCCAGCAGTTTTTCCCGGCGGGGGGACAATGAGCAGTTCTTC CASSFSRRGDNEQFF
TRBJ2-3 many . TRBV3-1 TGTGCCAGCAGCCAAGGGCTTGAGACCCGATACACAGATACGCAGTATTTT CASSQGLETRYTDTQYF
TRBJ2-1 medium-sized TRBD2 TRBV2 TGTGCCAGCAAGGCCCCGGGACTAGCGGGGGGGGATGAGCAGTTCTTC CASKAPGLAGGDEQFF
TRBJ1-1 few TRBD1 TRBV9 TGTGCCAGCAGCGGCGAGACAGGGGGCCAGCTTAACACTGAAGCTTTCTTT CASSGETGGQLNTEAFF
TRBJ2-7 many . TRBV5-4 TGTGCCAGCAGCTCAGGTGGGGCAAGCTCCTACGAGCAGTACTTC CASSSGGASSYEQYF
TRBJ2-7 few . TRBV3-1 TGTGCCAGCAGCCAAGACGGGTGGGAGCAGTACTTC CASSQDGWEQYF
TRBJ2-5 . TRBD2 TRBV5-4 TGTGCCAGCAGCATTGGACTAGCGGGGTTTGAGACCCAGTACTTC CASSIGLAGFETQYF
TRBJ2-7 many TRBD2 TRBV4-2 TGTGCCAGCAGCCAAGCTCTCGGGACTAGCCACTCCTACGAGCAGTACTTC CASSQALGTSHSYEQYF